This T cell receptor beta chain was sequenced during a study of T cell changes during pregnancy in multiple sclerosis. The CDR3 is 14 residues long. With 8 bases clipped from V and 10 bases from J, the junction kept 16 bases outside the gene matches. CDR1 MDHEN and CDR2 SYDVKM come from the germline V gene. The assay was immunoSEQ multiplex PCR, and TCRdb's table has in-frame clones only and misses some. The repertoire includes roughly 24,000 clones, approximately 86% of them detected once, and 1% sits in the top ten. The rearrangement links TRBV28 to TRBJ2-7; 8 nucleotides line up with TRBD2. This sequence was found in a female donor in good health, enrolled as a control in a pregnancy study. The sequencing here drew on CD4+ T cells from peripheral blood mononuclear cells, taken in the second trimester of pregnancy. The CDR3 DNA follows: TGTGCCAGCGGGGGGCGGGGACTAGTCGTGAATCAGTACTTC. Protein sequence: CASGGRGLVVNQYF.